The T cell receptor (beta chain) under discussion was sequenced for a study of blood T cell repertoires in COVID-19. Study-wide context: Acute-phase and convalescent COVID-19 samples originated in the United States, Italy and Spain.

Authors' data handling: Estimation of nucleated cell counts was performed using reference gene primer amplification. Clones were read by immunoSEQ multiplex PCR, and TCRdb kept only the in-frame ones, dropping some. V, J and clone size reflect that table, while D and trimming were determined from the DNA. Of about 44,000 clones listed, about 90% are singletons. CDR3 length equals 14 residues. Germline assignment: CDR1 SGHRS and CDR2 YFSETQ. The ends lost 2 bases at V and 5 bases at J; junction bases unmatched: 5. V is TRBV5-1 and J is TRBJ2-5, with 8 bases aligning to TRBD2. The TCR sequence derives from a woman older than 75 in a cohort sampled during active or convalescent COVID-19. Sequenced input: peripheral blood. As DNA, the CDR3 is TGCGCCAGCAGCTTAGCGGGAGCAAGTGAGACCCAGTACTTC. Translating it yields CASSLAGASETQYF.